A selection of T cell receptor beta chains follows, all from one sample in a study of blood T cell repertoires in COVID-19. Generated by immunoSEQ multiplex PCR, the TCRdb table keeps only in-frame clones and is missing some. Seen here are 150,000 to 200,000 clones, just under 85% observed once, and the top ten hold about a fifth. Sequenced: peripheral blood. The receptor set was obtained from a woman over 75 with acute or convalescent COVID-19. CDR3s include the opening cysteine and the closing phenylalanine or tryptophan. A D gene is named only where the DNA matches it firmly. Part of the rows lack a size; the others show once, few, many or a class for expanded clones.

J: TRBJ2-1
V: TRBV5-4
size: NA
D: TRBD2
CDR3: CASSPGLAGNEQFF
DNA: TGTGCCAGCAGCCCGGGACTAGCAGGGAATGAGCAGTTCTTC

J: TRBJ2-2
V: TRBV7-7
size: NA
D: NA
CDR3: CASSLEVASRELFF
DNA: TGTGCCAGCAGCTTAGAGGTGGCTAGTAGGGAGCTGTTTTTT

J: TRBJ2-1
V: TRBV7-2
size: NA
D: TRBD2
CDR3: CASSWGLAGGEQFF
DNA: TGTGCCAGCAGCTGGGGACTAGCGGGAGGTGAGCAGTTCTTC

J: TRBJ2-5
V: TRBV5-6
size: NA
D: NA
CDR3: CASSFVTGPQETQYF
DNA: TGTGCCAGCAGCTTTGTTACAGGACCTCAAGAGACCCAGTACTTC

J: TRBJ2-7
V: TRBV2
size: few
D: NA
CDR3: CASSETGEQYF
DNA: TGTGCCAGCAGTGAGACGGGCGAGCAGTACTTC

J: TRBJ2-5
V: TRBV12-5
size: NA
D: NA
CDR3: CASGLETGRTGEETQYF
DNA: TGTGCTAGTGGTTTGGAAACCGGACGTACGGGGGAAGAGACCCAGTACTTC

J: TRBJ1-1
V: TRBV19
size: NA
D: NA
CDR3: CASSSAQGPWVAEAFF
DNA: TGTGCCAGTAGTAGCGCACAGGGCCCCTGGGTCGCTGAAGCTTTCTTT

J: TRBJ1-2
V: TRBV18
size: NA
D: NA
CDR3: CASSPSGRNYGYTF
DNA: TGTGCCAGCTCACCATCCGGGAGGAACTATGGCTACACCTTC

J: TRBJ1-4
V: TRBV5-1
size: NA
D: TRBD1
CDR3: CASSSQGAPNEKLFF
DNA: TGCGCCAGCAGCTCACAGGGGGCGCCTAATGAAAAACTGTTTTTT

J: TRBJ2-7
V: TRBV28
size: few
D: NA
CDR3: CASGIRGYEF
DNA: TGTGCCAGCGGAATCAGGGGTTATGAGTTC

J: TRBJ1-1
V: TRBV7-2
size: NA
D: NA
CDR3: CASSLGLGRGTEAFF
DNA: TGTGCCAGCAGCTTAGGCCTGGGGCGGGGGACTGAAGCTTTCTTT

J: TRBJ1-1
V: TRBV6-5
size: NA
D: TRBD1
CDR3: CASSYLSGTVNTEAFF
DNA: TGTGCCAGCAGTTACTTATCCGGGACAGTAAACACTGAAGCTTTCTTT

J: TRBJ1-2
V: TRBV7-2
size: NA
D: NA
CDR3: CASSRGGAYGYTF
DNA: TGTGCCAGCTCACGAGGGGGGGCCTATGGCTACACCTTC

J: TRBJ1-1
V: TRBV18
size: few
D: TRBD1
CDR3: CASSPRQGVTEAFF
DNA: TGTGCCAGCTCACCAAGACAGGGGGTCACTGAAGCTTTCTTT

J: TRBJ2-1
V: TRBV2
size: NA
D: TRBD1
CDR3: CASSGFPGQGAYNEQFF
DNA: TGTGCCAGCAGTGGTTTCCCCGGACAGGGCGCCTACAATGAGCAGTTCTTC

J: TRBJ2-5
V: TRBV12-3/TRBV12-4
size: NA
D: NA
CDR3: CASSLSGEETQYF
DNA: TGTGCCAGCAGTTTATCAGGGGAAGAGACCCAGTACTTC

J: TRBJ2-6
V: TRBV12-3/TRBV12-4
size: NA
D: TRBD1
CDR3: CASSLTQGYVLTF
DNA: TGTGCCAGCAGTTTAACACAGGGGTACGTCCTGACTTTC

J: TRBJ1-1
V: TRBV15
size: once
D: NA
CDR3: CATSREGANTEAFF
DNA: TGTGCCACCAGCAGAGAAGGGGCAAACACTGAAGCTTTCTTT

J: TRBJ2-1
V: TRBV2
size: NA
D: NA
CDR3: CASSTRAWRGSNEQFF
DNA: TGTGCCAGCAGCACCAGGGCCTGGAGGGGATCCAATGAGCAGTTCTTC

J: TRBJ2-1
V: TRBV4-1
size: NA
D: NA
CDR3: CASSQEGGEQFF
DNA: TGCGCCAGCAGCCAAGAAGGGGGTGAGCAGTTCTTC

J: TRBJ2-3
V: TRBV2
size: NA
D: NA
CDR3: CASSGSISNTDTQYF
DNA: TGTGCCAGCAGTGGCAGTATAAGTAACACAGATACGCAGTATTTT